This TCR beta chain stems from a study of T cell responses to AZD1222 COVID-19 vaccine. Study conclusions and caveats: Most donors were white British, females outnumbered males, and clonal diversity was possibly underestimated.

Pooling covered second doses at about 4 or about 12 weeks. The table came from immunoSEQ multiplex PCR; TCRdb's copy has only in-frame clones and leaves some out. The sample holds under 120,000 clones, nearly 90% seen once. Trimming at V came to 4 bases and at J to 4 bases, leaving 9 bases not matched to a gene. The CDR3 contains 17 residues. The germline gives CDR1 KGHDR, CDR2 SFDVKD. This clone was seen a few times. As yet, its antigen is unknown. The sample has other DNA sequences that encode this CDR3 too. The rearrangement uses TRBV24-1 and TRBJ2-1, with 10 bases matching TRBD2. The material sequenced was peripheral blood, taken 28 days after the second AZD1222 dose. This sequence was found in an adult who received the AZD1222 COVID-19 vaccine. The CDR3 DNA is TGTGCCACCAGTGACCCACGGACTAGCGGCACTTACAATGAGCAGTTCTTC. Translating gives CATSDPRTSGTYNEQFF.